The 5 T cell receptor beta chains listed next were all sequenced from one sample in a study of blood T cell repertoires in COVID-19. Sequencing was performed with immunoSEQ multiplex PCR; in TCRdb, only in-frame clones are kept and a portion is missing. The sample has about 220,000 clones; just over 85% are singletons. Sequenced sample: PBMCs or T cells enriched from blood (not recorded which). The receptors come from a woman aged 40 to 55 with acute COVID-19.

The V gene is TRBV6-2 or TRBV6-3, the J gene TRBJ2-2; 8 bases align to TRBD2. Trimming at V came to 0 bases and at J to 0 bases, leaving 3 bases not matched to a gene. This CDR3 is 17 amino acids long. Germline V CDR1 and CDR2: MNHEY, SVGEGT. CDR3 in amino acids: CASSYSLGGANTGELFF. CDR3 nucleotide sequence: TGTGCCAGCAGTTACTCGCTCGGGGGGGCGAACACCGGGGAGCTGTTTTTT.

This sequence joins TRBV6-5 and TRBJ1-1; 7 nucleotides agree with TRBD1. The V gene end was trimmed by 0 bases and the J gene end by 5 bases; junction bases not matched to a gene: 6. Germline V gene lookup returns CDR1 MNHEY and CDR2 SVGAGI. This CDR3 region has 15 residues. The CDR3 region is CASSYSTGRSTEAFF. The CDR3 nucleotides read TGTGCCAGCAGTTACTCGACAGGGCGGAGTACTGAAGCTTTCTTT.

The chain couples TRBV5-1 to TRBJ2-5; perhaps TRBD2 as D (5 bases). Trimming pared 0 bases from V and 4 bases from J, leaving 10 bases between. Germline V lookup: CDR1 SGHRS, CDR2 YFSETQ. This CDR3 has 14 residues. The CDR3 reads CASSLAYRGETQYF. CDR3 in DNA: TGCGCCAGCAGCTTGGCTTATCGGGGAGAGACCCAGTACTTC.

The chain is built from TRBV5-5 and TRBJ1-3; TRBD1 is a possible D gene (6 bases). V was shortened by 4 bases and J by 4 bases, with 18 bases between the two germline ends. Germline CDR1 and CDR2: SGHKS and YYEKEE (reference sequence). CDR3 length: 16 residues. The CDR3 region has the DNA TGTGCCAGCAGCAGAACAGGAACAGGGTCCGGAAACACCATATATTTT. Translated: CASSRTGTGSGNTIYF.

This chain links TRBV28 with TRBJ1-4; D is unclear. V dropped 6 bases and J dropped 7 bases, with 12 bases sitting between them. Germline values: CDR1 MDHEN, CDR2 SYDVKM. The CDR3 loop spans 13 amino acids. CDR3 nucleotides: TGTGCCAGCAGCTCGGGGTTGGGTGAAAAACTGTTTTTT. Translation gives CASSSGLGEKLFF.